The 7 T cell receptor beta chains below come from one sample, sequenced in a study. TCRdb reanalysed the RT-PCR reads using MiXCR and keeps one entry per CDR3 protein. There are hundreds of thousands of distinct CDR3 sequences in the sample; approximately 15% occur only once, and roughly 3.6% lies in the top ten. Sequencing was performed on memory CD4+ T cells from blood. All receptors come from a female donor in good health, serving as a healthy control.

The CDR3 nucleotides read TGTGCCAGCAGCCTTTACCTAGCGGGAACTAGCACAGATACGCAGTATTTT. It yields the protein CASSLYLAGTSTDTQYF. The J gene is TRBJ2-3, the V gene TRBV3-1; 9 bases line up with TRBD2. Germline trimming cut 4 bases from V and 0 bases from J; bases unmatched to any gene: 8. CDR1 LGHDT and CDR2 YNNKEL come from the germline V gene (reference sequence). The CDR3 is 17 amino acids.

Only a few counts were recorded for this clonotype. The chain links TRBV27 to TRBJ2-5, with 8 bases that match TRBD1. With V trimmed by 2 bases and J by 4 bases, 6 bases remained unmatched. The CDR3 loop spans 15 amino acids. Germline V CDR1 and CDR2: MNHEY, SMNVEV (reference sequence). CDR3 bases: TGTGCCAGCAGTTTAATGGCAGGGGGCATAGAGACCCAGTACTTC. Its translation: CASSLMAGGIETQYF.

The rearrangement links TRBV6-1 to TRBJ1-1; TRBD1 aligns across 11 bases. CDR3 length equals 14 residues. Trimming removed 7 bases from V and 5 bases from J; junction bases left unmatched: 6. CDR1 is MNHNS, CDR2 SASEGT, per germline. CDR3 in amino acids: CASMRGQGATEAFF. CDR3 sequence (DNA): TGTGCCAGCATGAGAGGACAGGGGGCGACTGAAGCTTTCTTT.

This clonotype was seen only a few times. V usage is TRBV6-1 and J usage is TRBJ1-1, with D possibly being TRBD1 (6 bases). The CDR3 covers 13 residues. V gave up 3 bases and J gave up 7 bases, with 12 bases separating them. Germline V lookup: CDR1 MNHNS, CDR2 SASEGT. CDR3 sequence: CASSDRTALEAFF. In nucleotides, the CDR3 is TGTGCCAGCAGTGATCGGACAGCTCTTGAAGCTTTCTTT.

The chain joins TRBV20-1 to TRBJ1-5; TRBD1 matches 8 bases. Unmatched junction bases numbered 10, after V lost 0 bases and J lost 3 bases. The CDR3 consists of 17 residues. The germline CDR1 and CDR2 sequences are DFQATT and SNEGSKA (reference sequence). The DNA for the CDR3 is TGCAGTGCTAGAGATATTACAGGGGGGATCACCAATCAGCCCCAGCATTTT. Its translation: CSARDITGGITNQPQHF.

This clonotype has more than one count but fewer than ten. The chain has TRBV7-2 and TRBJ2-7; 10 bases match TRBD2. This CDR3 has 15 residues. V shed 3 bases, J shed 2 bases, and the junction held 4 bases outside the gene matches. The germline V gene encodes CDR1 SGHTA and CDR2 FQGNSA. CDR3 amino acids: CASSFIAGGTYEQYF. DNA of the CDR3: TGTGCCAGCAGCTTCATAGCGGGAGGAACCTACGAGCAGTACTTC.

The CDR3, as DNA: TGTGCCAGCAGCTTAGCGGACAATCCTACCGGGGAGCTGTTTTTT. Translation gives CASSLADNPTGELFF. This chain uses TRBV11-1 with TRBJ2-2, with D possibly matching TRBD1 (5 bases). This CDR3 has 15 amino acids. Trimming shortened V by 0 bases and J by 5 bases, and 10 bases separated the two germline ends. Germline CDR1 and CDR2: SGHAT and FQDESV (reference sequence). Full variable domain (remainder filled in from reference TRBV11-1 and TRBJ2-2): EAEVAQSPRYKITEKSQAVAFWCDPISGHATLYWYRQILGQGPELLVQFQDESVVDDSQLPKDRFSAERLKGVDSTLKIQPAELGDSAMYLCASSLADNPTGELFFGEGSRLTVL.